This passage covers 24 T cell receptor beta chains from one sample sequenced in a study of T cells after yellow fever vaccination. TCRdb passed the 5' RACE reads through MiXCR, listing each CDR3 protein once. The sample contains more than 250,000 distinct CDR3 sequences, 6.8% of which appear only once. This sample comprised PBMCs, obtained about 41 days after the first yellow fever vaccination. These receptors all come from a man aged 18 to 35 who received the YFV17D yellow fever vaccine.

This clonotype was seen just once. The genes are TRBV7-9 and TRBJ2-1, with 8 bases that match TRBD2. V shed 5 bases, J shed 7 bases, and the junction held 10 bases outside the gene matches. CDR3 size: 15 residues. The germline gives CDR1 SEHNR, CDR2 FQNEAQ (reference sequence). CDR3 coding DNA: TGTGCCAGCAGCACCGGAGCGGGGGCGGATAATGAGCAGTTCTTC. It specifies CASSTGAGADNEQFF.

This clonotype appeared many times. The V call is TRBV29-1, the J call TRBJ1-2; 7 bases are a match to TRBD1. Per germline, CDR1 SQVTM and CDR2 ANQGSEA. The CDR3 length is 14 residues. V was clipped by 4 bases and J by 4 bases; unmatched bases: 9. The CDR3, as DNA: TGCAGCGTTGGGGATAGACAGGGCTTCTATGGCTACACCTTC. The encoded protein is CSVGDRQGFYGYTF.

This clonotype has more than one count but fewer than ten. The CDR3 protein is CASSDEGGETQYF. CDR3 nucleotides: TGTGCCAGCAGTGATGAGGGGGGAGAGACCCAGTACTTC. The chain carries TRBV12-3 or TRBV12-4 and TRBJ2-5; D might be TRBD1 or TRBD2, each matching 6 bases. The CDR3 is 13 residues long. V lost 5 bases to trimming and J lost 4 bases, with 11 bases between them.

This clonotype has just a few counts. J is TRBJ2-7 and V is TRBV5-1; 9 positions match TRBD2. The CDR3 has 18 residues. Germline loops: CDR1 SGHRS, CDR2 YFSETQ. The J segment lost 5 bases and the V segment lost 2 bases, leaving 17 bases of the junction unmatched. CDR3 coding DNA: TGCGCCAGCAGCTTCCGAAACCCGGGACTAGCAACGCCCGACGAGCAGTACTTC. Protein sequence: CASSFRNPGLATPDEQYF.

This clonotype has more than one count but fewer than ten. The V gene is TRBV15, the J gene TRBJ2-1, with TRBD1 identical over 8 bases. This CDR3 comprises 17 residues. CDR1 and CDR2 from the germline V gene are LNHNV and YYDKDF (reference sequence). The V segment lost 2 bases and the J segment 0 bases; nucleotides outside the gene matches: 6. The CDR3 DNA sequence: TGTGCCACCAGCAGAACAGGACAGGGCTACTCCTACAATGAGCAGTTCTTC. This translates into CATSRTGQGYSYNEQFF.

This clonotype was recorded a few times. DNA for the CDR3: TGTGCCAGCAGCTTACACAGGGGGCACGAGCAGTACGTC. Protein sequence: CASSLHRGHEQYV. This chain links TRBV5-6 with TRBJ2-7; 9 nucleotides agree with TRBD1. Germline lookup yields CDR1 SGHDT and CDR2 YYEEEE. The V gene end was trimmed by 2 bases and the J gene end by 5 bases; junction bases not matched to a gene: 2. This CDR3 is built from 13 residues.

This clonotype was picked up a small number of times. The chain has TRBV12-3 or TRBV12-4 and TRBJ2-5, with D possibly matching TRBD2 (5 bases). The CDR3 covers 14 residues. V was shortened by 6 bases and J by 5 bases, with 16 bases between the two germline ends. CDR3: CASRGAKGSETQYF. CDR3 in DNA: TGTGCCAGCAGGGGAGCAAAGGGCTCGGAGACCCAGTACTTC.

J is TRBJ1-5 and V is TRBV5-1; D unresolved. Trimming took off 0 bases at V and 4 bases at J, with 8 bases between the two ends. There are 14 residues in the CDR3. From germline, CDR1 is SGHRS and CDR2 YFSETQ. In DNA, the CDR3 is TGCGCCAGCAGCTTGGTCGGAGAAAATCAGCCCCAGCATTTT. It translates to CASSLVGENQPQHF.

The table lists this clonotype with a few counts. The genes are TRBV5-8 and TRBJ2-5; D is unclear. CDR1 is SGHTS, CDR2 YDEGEE, per germline. Trimming removed 1 base at V and 5 bases at J, with 6 bases between. The CDR3 extends over 12 amino acids. The CDR3 is CASSLKSETQYF. The CDR3, as DNA: TGTGCCAGCAGCTTGAAATCCGAGACCCAGTACTTC.

The gene calls are TRBV24-1 and TRBJ1-5; no reliable D call. CDR1 is KGHDR and CDR2 is SFDVKD in the germline V gene. With 2 bases removed from V and 4 bases from J, the gap between germline ends came to 17 bases. This CDR3 is 17 amino acids long. CDR3 nucleotides: TGTGCCACCAGTGATTCTACAGAGTTGGGTGTGAATCAGCCCCAGCATTTT. This sequence encodes CATSDSTELGVNQPQHF.

This clonotype was detected a few times. The chain links TRBV15 to TRBJ1-5; 7 bases match TRBD1. Germline V gene sequence: CDR1 LNHNV, CDR2 YYDKDF (reference sequence). J gave up 4 bases and V 1 base, and 4 bases lay outside the gene matches. This CDR3 contains 15 residues. As DNA, the CDR3 is TGTGCCACCAGCAGAGTGGACAGGAGTAATCAGCCCCAGCATTTT. Translating it yields CATSRVDRSNQPQHF.

CDR3 coding DNA: TGTGCCAGCTCAACAGCGGGCGCCTACGAGCAGTACTTC. Amino acids: CASSTAGAYEQYF. The V and J genes are TRBV18 and TRBJ2-7; maybe TRBD2 (6 bases). Germline V gene data show CDR1 as KGHSH and CDR2 as LQKENI. CDR3 length equals 13 residues. Between the trimmed V and J ends, which lost 5 bases and 2 bases, there was a span of 10 bases.

V and J are TRBV5-5 and TRBJ1-1; no reliable D call. Per germline, CDR1 SGHKS and CDR2 YYEKEE (reference sequence). The V end lost 5 bases, the J end lost 0 bases, and 5 bases lay between the germline ends. CDR3 length: 12 amino acids. The CDR3 bases are TGTGCCAGCAGAGCCTTGAACACTGAAGCTTTCTTT. This translates into CASRALNTEAFF.

This chain joins TRBV5-8 and TRBJ2-7, with a tentative D call TRBD2 (5 bases). V lost 0 bases to trimming and J lost 5 bases, with 9 bases between them. Germline V gene sequence: CDR1 SGHTS, CDR2 YDEGEE. This CDR3 spans 13 amino acids. The CDR3 DNA reads as TGTGCCAGCAGCTTGGGGGCCGGGGACGAGCAGTACGTC. This codes for CASSLGAGDEQYV.

This clonotype was observed a handful of times. This rearrangement joins TRBV9 to TRBJ1-5, with TRBD1 identical over 9 bases. The CDR3 runs to 19 residues. Germline V gene lookup returns CDR1 SGDLS and CDR2 YYNGEE. Trimming removed 0 bases from V and 2 bases from J; junction bases left unmatched: 12. CDR3 residues: CASSVATGQGSVGNQPQHF. The CDR3, as DNA: TGTGCCAGCAGCGTAGCTACGGGACAGGGATCAGTTGGCAATCAGCCCCAGCATTTT. Complete variable domain (other parts from reference TRBV9 and TRBJ1-5): DSGVTQTPKHLITATGQRVTLRCSPRSGDLSVYWYQQSLDQGLQFLIQYYNGEERAKGNILERFSAQQFPDLHSELNLSSLELGDSALYFCASSVATGQGSVGNQPQHFGDGTRLSIL.

This clonotype has only one observation. The chain links TRBV5-5 to TRBJ1-6; 10 bases are shared with TRBD1. V trimming: 4 bases; J trimming: 5 bases; junction bases outside the gene matches: 3. The CDR3 is 15 residues long. CDR1 is SGHKS, CDR2 YYEKEE, per germline (reference sequence). CDR3 bases: TGTGCCAGCAGCCGGACAGGGGGTCATAATTCACCCCTCCACTTT. Translation: CASSRTGGHNSPLHF. The entire variable domain, with the rest obtained from reference TRBV5-5 and TRBJ1-6, is as follows: DAGVTQSPTHLIKTRGQQVTLRCSPISGHKSVSWYQQVLGQGPQFIFQYYEKEERGRGNFPDRFSARQFPNYSSELNVNALLLGDSALYLCASSRTGGHNSPLHFGNGTRLTVT.

This clonotype was seen repeatedly, ten times or more. J is TRBJ2-2 and V is TRBV6-4; 9 bases match TRBD2. In germline, CDR1 is MRHNA, CDR2 SNTAGT. Unmatched junction bases numbered 0, after V lost 4 bases and J lost 3 bases. The CDR3 is 14 residues long. The CDR3 loop reads CASSASGDTGELFF. DNA of the CDR3: TGTGCCAGCAGTGCTAGCGGGGACACCGGGGAGCTGTTTTTT.

The chain joins TRBV5-1 to TRBJ1-3, with a weak D call TRBD1 (5 bases). CDR3 length: 15 residues. In germline, CDR1 is SGHRS, CDR2 YFSETQ. V was pared by 4 bases and J by 2 bases, with 13 bases between. The CDR3 here is CASSQTDAPGNTIYF. The CDR3 DNA reads TGCGCCAGCAGCCAGACAGATGCTCCTGGAAACACCATATATTTT.

The J gene is TRBJ2-5, the V gene TRBV29-1; TRBD2 matches at 9 bases. Germline lookup yields CDR1 SQVTM and CDR2 ANQGSEA. The V gene end was trimmed by 3 bases and the J gene end by 5 bases; junction bases not matched to a gene: 10. The CDR3 totals 15 residues. The CDR3 reads CSVDGEAGGWETQYF. The DNA for the CDR3 is TGCAGCGTTGATGGGGAAGCGGGGGGTTGGGAGACCCAGTACTTC.

The chain employs TRBV20-1 and TRBJ2-3; unclear D gene. The germline V gene encodes CDR1 DFQATT and CDR2 SNEGSKA (reference sequence). V lost 3 bases, J lost 6 bases, and 16 bases lay in between. The CDR3 extends over 14 amino acids. CDR3 amino acids: CSASKFGFSDTQYF. CDR3 DNA sequence: TGCAGTGCTAGTAAATTCGGGTTTAGCGATACGCAGTATTTT.

The chain has TRBV14 and TRBJ2-7; D unclear. Germline CDR1 reads SGHDN; CDR2 reads FVKESK. Trimming cost V 2 bases and J 3 bases, with 11 bases left between them. This CDR3 has 14 residues. The chain's CDR3 is CASSQKGPHYEQYF. The CDR3 region has the DNA TGTGCCAGCAGCCAAAAGGGTCCACACTACGAGCAGTACTTC.

This clonotype was recorded a few times. This rearrangement joins TRBV29-1 to TRBJ2-1; 10 bases fit TRBD1. Germline values: CDR1 SQVTM, CDR2 ANQGSEA. The V segment lost 7 bases and the J segment 3 bases; nucleotides outside the gene matches: 9. This CDR3 region has 15 residues. The CDR3 reads CSGGGDRGYYNEQFF. The CDR3 coding sequence is TGCAGCGGCGGCGGGGACAGGGGCTACTACAATGAGCAGTTCTTC.

V usage is TRBV28 and J usage is TRBJ1-5, with TRBD1 identical over 9 bases. CDR3 size: 16 residues. V shed 6 bases and J 6 bases; nucleotides not matched to a gene: 12. Germline V gene lookup returns CDR1 MDHEN and CDR2 SYDVKM. The CDR3, as DNA: TGTGCCAGCAGCTCCCTTCGGACAGGGGTTGTTCAGCCCCAGCATTTT. Protein: CASSSLRTGVVQPQHF.

Many counts were recorded for this clonotype. V is TRBV7-8 and J is TRBJ2-1; 8 bases fit TRBD2. This CDR3 is 17 amino acids long. Germline V lookup: CDR1 SGHVS, CDR2 FQNEAQ. J lost 0 bases, V lost 3 bases, and 7 bases had no gene match. Here the CDR3 DNA reads TGTGCCAGCAGCTTGCCGACTAGCGAGAGCTCCTACAATGAGCAGTTCTTC. Its protein is CASSLPTSESSYNEQFF.